Described below is a single TCR beta chain sequence and its context. This record belongs to a study of shared clonotypes between healthy human individuals. Produced via immunoSEQ multiplex PCR; TCRdb's table is partial and in-frame only. The sample contains about 990,000 clones, around 78% of which appear only once. V shed 4 bases and J 5 bases; nucleotides not matched to a gene: 8. The CDR3 extends over 15 amino acids. The germline CDR1 and CDR2 sequences are SEHNR and FQNEAQ (reference sequence). This chain uses TRBV7-9 with TRBJ2-5; TRBD1 agrees at 9 bases. The source material was memory CD4+ T cells from PBMCs. Subset indicated: CD45RA-negative fraction. The TCR sequence derives from a man younger than 35 in good health. Some clones in this sample may be carry-over from other donors' samples. CDR3 amino acids: CASSSGQGNRETQYF. CDR3 DNA sequence: TGTGCCAGCAGCTCGGGACAGGGTAATCGCGAGACCCAGTACTTC.